This entry lists 6 T cell receptor beta chains sequenced from one sample in a study of blood T cell repertoires in COVID-19. Method: immunoSEQ multiplex PCR; TCRdb's copy keeps in-frame clones and lacks some. This sample has fewer than 250,000 clones, with 75% to 90% found just once. Sequencing used PBMCs or T cells enriched from blood (not recorded which). Receptor source: a woman aged 25 to 39 who had been exposed to COVID-19.

The chain has TRBV6-5 and TRBJ2-2, with D uncertain. CDR1 is MNHEY, CDR2 SVGAGI, per germline. V was shortened by 6 bases and J by 4 bases, with 9 bases between the two germline ends. This CDR3 contains 13 residues. The DNA of the CDR3 is TGTGCCAGCAGCTCTTCCGGCACCGGGGAGCTGTTTTTT. This gives the protein CASSSSGTGELFF.

The genes are TRBV6-5 and TRBJ2-1, with D tentatively TRBD1 (6 bases). The CDR3 runs 14 residues. V shed 6 bases and J shed 4 bases, with 13 bases lying between them. Germline lookup yields CDR1 MNHEY and CDR2 SVGAGI. Here the CDR3 DNA reads TGTGCCAGCAGCCGGGACACCCTTTACAATGAGCAGTTCTTC. The encoded protein is CASSRDTLYNEQFF.

The chain carries TRBV5-1 and TRBJ2-3; D might be TRBD2 (5 bases). CDR3 size: 18 residues. Germline lookup yields CDR1 SGHRS and CDR2 YFSETQ. V was cut by 2 bases and J by 0 bases, with 19 bases left in between. The CDR3 spells CASSLGPRGATSTDTQYF. The CDR3 region has the DNA TGCGCCAGCAGCTTAGGTCCCCGGGGAGCCACTAGCACAGATACGCAGTATTTT. Variable domain in full (rest from reference TRBV5-1 and TRBJ2-3): KAGVTQTPRYLIKTRGQQVTLSCSPISGHRSVSWYQQTPGQGLQFLFEYFSETQRNKGNFPGRFSGRQFSNSRSEMNVSTLELGDSALYLCASSLGPRGATSTDTQYFGPGTRLTVL.

V usage is TRBV19 and J usage is TRBJ2-5; D is unclear. Germline V gives CDR1 LNHDA, CDR2 SQIVND (reference sequence). The ends were cut back, 0 bases at V and 1 base at J, with 6 bases in the middle. The CDR3 loop spans 14 amino acids. The CDR3 here is CASSIDSIQETQYF. The CDR3 coding sequence is TGTGCCAGTAGTATAGATTCTATCCAAGAGACCCAGTACTTC. The entire variable domain, with the rest obtained from reference TRBV19 and TRBJ2-5, is as follows: DGGITQSPKYLFRKEGQNVTLSCEQNLNHDAMYWYRQDPGQGLRLIYYSQIVNDFQKGDIAEGYSVSREKKESFPLTVTSAQKNPTAFYLCASSIDSIQETQYFGPGTRLLVL.

This clone has only a few counts. The chain employs TRBV5-6 and TRBJ2-7; 9 bases are shared with TRBD2. The germline CDR1 and CDR2 sequences are SGHDT and YYEEEE. This CDR3 spans 16 amino acids. Germline trimming cut 4 bases from V and 3 bases from J; bases unmatched to any gene: 11. CDR3 DNA sequence: TGTGCCAGCAGCCAGCCGGCCGGGACTAGCTTCTACGAGCAGTACTTC. Translating gives CASSQPAGTSFYEQYF.

This chain connects TRBV5-6 to TRBJ1-4, with unresolved D. The CDR3 has 14 amino acids. Trimming took 7 bases from V and 4 from J, leaving 14 bases between them. Germline V gene lookup returns CDR1 SGHDT and CDR2 YYEEEE. The CDR3 is CASFIHGINEKLFF. The CDR3 DNA sequence: TGTGCCAGCTTCATACACGGGATTAATGAAAAACTGTTTTTT. Filled out from reference TRBV5-6 and TRBJ1-4, the complete variable domain reads DAGVTQSPTHLIKTRGQQVTLRCSPKSGHDTVSWYQQALGQGPQFIFQYYEEEERQRGNFPDRFSGHQFPNYSSELNVNALLLGDSALYLCASFIHGINEKLFFGSGTQLSVL.